This T cell receptor beta chain was sequenced during a study of control samples from healthy donors and cancer patients (dated by TCRdb to about 2020). Library generation was performed with the immunoSEQ multiplex PCR assay. Sourced from immuneACCESS, this table was stored by TCRdb with only in-frame sequences that have V and J called. A share of the clones is absent; for the studies checked, an unresolved V gene accounts for under half, and the remainder has no known explanation. The table for this sample records fewer than 200,000 clones. The top ten hold around 2% of the sample. From cysteine to phenylalanine, the CDR3 is 13 amino acids long. Left in the record is the CDR3 DNA by itself, 39 bases read in frame from the first base. Looking up the germline V gene (reference sequence) yields CDR1 GTSNPN and CDR2 SVGIG. With respect to this clone: Its antigen remains undetermined. At one end the junction does not follow the germline gene, possibly because of a read error.

The sequenced sample consisted of blood. Recombination linked TRBV30 to TRBJ1-5; too little of a D gene remains to name it. This clonotype was obtained from a woman aged 25 to 39 in good health. The CDR3 protein sequence reads: CASSRDSNQPQHF. Read as DNA, the sequence is TGTGCCTCGAGTCGAGATAGCAATCAGCCCCAGCATTTT. The entire variable domain, with the stretches around the CDR3 drawn from the reference TRBV30 and TRBJ1-5 proteins, is SQTIHQWPATLVQPVGSPLSLECTVEGTSNPNLYWYRQAAGRGLQLLFYSVGIGQISSEVPQNLSASRPQDRQFILSSKKLLLSDSGFYLCASSRDSNQPQHFGDGTRLSIL.